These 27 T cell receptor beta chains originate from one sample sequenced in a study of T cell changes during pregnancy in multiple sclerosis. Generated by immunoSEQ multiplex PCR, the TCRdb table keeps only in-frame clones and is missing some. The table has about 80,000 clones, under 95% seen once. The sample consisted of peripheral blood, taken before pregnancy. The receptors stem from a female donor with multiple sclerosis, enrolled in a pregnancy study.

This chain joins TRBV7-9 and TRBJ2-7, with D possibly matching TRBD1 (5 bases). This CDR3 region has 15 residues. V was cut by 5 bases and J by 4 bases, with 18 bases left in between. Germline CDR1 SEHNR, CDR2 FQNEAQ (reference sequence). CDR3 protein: CASSVKGAREYEQYF. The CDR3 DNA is TGTGCCAGCAGCGTTAAAGGGGCTAGGGAATACGAGCAGTACTTC.

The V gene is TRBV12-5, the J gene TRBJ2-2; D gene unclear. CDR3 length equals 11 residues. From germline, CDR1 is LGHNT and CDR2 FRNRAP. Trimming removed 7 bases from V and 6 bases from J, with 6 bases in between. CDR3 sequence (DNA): TGTGCTAGTGAGGCGGCCGGGGAGCTGTTTTTT. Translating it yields CASEAAGELFF.

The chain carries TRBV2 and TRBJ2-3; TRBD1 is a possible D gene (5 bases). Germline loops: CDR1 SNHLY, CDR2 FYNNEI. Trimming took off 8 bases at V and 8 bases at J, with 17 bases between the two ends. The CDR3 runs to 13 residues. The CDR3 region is CASVSGRGGTQYF. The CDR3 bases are TGTGCCAGCGTTTCCGGTAGGGGTGGTACGCAGTATTTT.

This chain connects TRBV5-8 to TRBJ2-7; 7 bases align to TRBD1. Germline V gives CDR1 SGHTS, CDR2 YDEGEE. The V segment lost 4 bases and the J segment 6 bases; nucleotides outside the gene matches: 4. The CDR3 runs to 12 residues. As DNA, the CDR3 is TGTGCCAGCAGCCCGGGACAGATCGAGCAGTACTTC. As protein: CASSPGQIEQYF.

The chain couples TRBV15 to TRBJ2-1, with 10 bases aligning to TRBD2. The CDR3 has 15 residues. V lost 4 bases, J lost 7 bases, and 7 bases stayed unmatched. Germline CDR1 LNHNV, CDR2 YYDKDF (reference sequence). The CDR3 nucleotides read TGTGCCACCAGCAATAGCGGGGGGTCTGATAATGAGCAGTTCTTC. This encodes CATSNSGGSDNEQFF. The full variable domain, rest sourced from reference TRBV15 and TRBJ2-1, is DAMVIQNPRYQVTQFGKPVTLSCSQTLNHNVMYWYQQKSSQAPKLLFHYYDKDFNNEADTPDNFQSRRPNTSFCFLDIRSPGLGDTAMYLCATSNSGGSDNEQFFGPGTRLTVL.

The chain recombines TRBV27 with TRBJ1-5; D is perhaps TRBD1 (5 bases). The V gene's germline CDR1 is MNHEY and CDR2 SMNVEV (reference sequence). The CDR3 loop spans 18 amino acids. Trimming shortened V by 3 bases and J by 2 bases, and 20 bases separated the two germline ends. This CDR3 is CASSFLPQGQGGNQPQHF. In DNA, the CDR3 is TGTGCCAGCAGTTTCCTCCCTCAAGGCCAGGGCGGCAATCAGCCCCAGCATTTT.

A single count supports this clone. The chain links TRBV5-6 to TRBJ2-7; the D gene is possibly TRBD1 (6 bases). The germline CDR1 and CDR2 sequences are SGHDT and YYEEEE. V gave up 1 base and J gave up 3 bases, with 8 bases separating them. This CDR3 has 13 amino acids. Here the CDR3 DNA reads TGTGCCAGCAGCTTGCCAGGGGACTACGAGCAGTACTTC. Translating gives CASSLPGDYEQYF. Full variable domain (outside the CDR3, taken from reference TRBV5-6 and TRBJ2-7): DAGVTQSPTHLIKTRGQQVTLRCSPKSGHDTVSWYQQALGQGPQFIFQYYEEEERQRGNFPDRFSGHQFPNYSSELNVNALLLGDSALYLCASSLPGDYEQYFGPGTRLTVT.

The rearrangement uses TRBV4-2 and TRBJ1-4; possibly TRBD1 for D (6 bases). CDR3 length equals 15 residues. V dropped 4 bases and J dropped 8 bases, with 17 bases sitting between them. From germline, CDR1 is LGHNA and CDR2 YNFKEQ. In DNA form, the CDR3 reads TGTGCCAGCAGCCCGCCGACAGGTCCCCAAGAAAAACTGTTTTTT. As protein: CASSPPTGPQEKLFF.

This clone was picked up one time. CDR3 nucleotide sequence: TGTGCCAGCAGCTTCCCCGGAGGCAATGAGCAGTTCTTC. Translated, it gives CASSFPGGNEQFF. The J gene is TRBJ2-1, the V gene TRBV13; TRBD2 might be the D (5 bases). This CDR3 contains 13 residues. Trimming shortened V by 3 bases and J by 6 bases, and 9 bases separated the two germline ends. CDR1 and CDR2 from the germline V gene are PRHDT and FYEKMQ (reference sequence).

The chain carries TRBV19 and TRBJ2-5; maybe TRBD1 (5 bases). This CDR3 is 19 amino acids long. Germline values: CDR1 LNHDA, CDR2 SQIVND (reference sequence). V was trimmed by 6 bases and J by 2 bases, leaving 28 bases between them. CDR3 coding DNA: TGTGCCAGTAGGGGGTTCGAGACAACCGACAGACGGCTACAAGAGACCCAGTACTTC. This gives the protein CASRGFETTDRRLQETQYF.

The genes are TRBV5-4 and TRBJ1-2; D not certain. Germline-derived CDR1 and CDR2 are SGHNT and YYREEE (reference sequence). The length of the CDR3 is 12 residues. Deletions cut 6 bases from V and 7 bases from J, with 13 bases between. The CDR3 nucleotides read TGTGCCAGCAACTCCCCCGGGAGTGGCTACACCTTC. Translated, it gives CASNSPGSGYTF.

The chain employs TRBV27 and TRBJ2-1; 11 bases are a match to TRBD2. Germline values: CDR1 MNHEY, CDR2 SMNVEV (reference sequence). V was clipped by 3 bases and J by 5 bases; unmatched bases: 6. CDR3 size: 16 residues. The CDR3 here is CASSFRRLAGHNEQFF. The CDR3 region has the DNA TGTGCCAGCAGTTTCAGGAGACTAGCGGGGCACAATGAGCAGTTCTTC.

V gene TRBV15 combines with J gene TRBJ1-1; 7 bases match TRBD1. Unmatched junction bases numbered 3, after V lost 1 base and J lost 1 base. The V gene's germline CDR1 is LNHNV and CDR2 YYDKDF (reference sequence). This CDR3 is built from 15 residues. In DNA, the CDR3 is TGTGCCACCAGCAGAGCCCGACAGGGGAACACTGAAGCTTTCTTT. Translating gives CATSRARQGNTEAFF.

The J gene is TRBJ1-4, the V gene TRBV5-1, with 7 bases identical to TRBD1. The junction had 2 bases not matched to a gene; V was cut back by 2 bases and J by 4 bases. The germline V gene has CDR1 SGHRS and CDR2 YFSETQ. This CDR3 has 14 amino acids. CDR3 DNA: TGCGCCAGCAGCTTAGGGACAGTTAATGAAAAACTGTTTTTT. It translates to CASSLGTVNEKLFF.

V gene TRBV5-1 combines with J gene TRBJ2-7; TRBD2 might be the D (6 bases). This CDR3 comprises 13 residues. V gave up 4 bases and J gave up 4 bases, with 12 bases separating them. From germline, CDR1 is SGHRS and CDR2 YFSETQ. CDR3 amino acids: CASSTTGTYEQYF. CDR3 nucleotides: TGCGCCAGCAGCACAACCGGGACTTACGAGCAGTACTTC.

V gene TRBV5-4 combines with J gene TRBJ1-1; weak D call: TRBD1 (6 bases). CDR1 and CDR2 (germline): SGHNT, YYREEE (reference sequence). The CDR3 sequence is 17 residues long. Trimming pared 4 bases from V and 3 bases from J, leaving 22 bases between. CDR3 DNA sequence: TGTGCCAGCAGCCACATAGGGGTCACAGGGCTTTACACTGAAGCTTTCTTT. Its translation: CASSHIGVTGLYTEAFF. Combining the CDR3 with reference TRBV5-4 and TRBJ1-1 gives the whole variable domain ETGVTQSPTHLIKTRGQQVTLRCSSQSGHNTVSWYQQALGQGPQFIFQYYREEENGRGNFPPRFSGLQFPNYSSELNVNALELDDSALYLCASSHIGVTGLYTEAFFGQGTRLTVV.

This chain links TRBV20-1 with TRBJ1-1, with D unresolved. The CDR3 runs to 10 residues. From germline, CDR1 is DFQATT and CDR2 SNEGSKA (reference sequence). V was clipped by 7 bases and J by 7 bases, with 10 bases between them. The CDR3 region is CSGGRGEAFF. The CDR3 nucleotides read TGCAGTGGGGGTCGGGGTGAAGCTTTCTTT.

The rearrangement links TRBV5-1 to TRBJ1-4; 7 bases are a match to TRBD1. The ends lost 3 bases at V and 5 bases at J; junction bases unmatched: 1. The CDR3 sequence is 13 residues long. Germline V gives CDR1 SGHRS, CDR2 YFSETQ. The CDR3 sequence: CASSSGQNEKLFF. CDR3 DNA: TGCGCCAGCAGCTCGGGACAGAATGAAAAACTGTTTTTT.

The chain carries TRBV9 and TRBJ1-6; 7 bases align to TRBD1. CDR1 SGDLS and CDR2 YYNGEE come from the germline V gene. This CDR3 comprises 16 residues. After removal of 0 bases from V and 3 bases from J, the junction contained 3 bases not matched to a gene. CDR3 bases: TGTGCCAGCAGCGTAGGGGCAGGGGGCTATAATTCACCCCTCCACTTT. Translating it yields CASSVGAGGYNSPLHF.

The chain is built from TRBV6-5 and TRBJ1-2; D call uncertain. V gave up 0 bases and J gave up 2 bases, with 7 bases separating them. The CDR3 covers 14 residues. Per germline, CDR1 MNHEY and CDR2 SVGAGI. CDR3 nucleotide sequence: TGTGCCAGCAGTTACTCTGGGCAGAACTATGGCTACACCTTC. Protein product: CASSYSGQNYGYTF.

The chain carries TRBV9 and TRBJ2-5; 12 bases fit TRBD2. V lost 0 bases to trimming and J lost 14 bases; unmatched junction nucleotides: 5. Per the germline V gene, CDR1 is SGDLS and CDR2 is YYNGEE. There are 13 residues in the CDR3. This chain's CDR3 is CASSVGTSGAIYF. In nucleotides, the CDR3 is TGTGCCAGCAGCGTAGGGACTAGCGGGGCGATTTACTTC.

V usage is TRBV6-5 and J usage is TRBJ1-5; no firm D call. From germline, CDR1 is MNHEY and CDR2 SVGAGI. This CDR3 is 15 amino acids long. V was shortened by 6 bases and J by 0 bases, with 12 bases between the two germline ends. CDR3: CASRLDSYSNQPQHF. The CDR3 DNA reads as TGTGCCAGCAGGCTAGACTCCTATAGCAATCAGCCCCAGCATTTT.

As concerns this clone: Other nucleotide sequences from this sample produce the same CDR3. CDR3 region: CASSEGGGNQPQHF. The CDR3 nucleotides read TGTGCCAGCAGTGAGGGAGGTGGCAATCAGCCCCAGCATTTT. The rearrangement joins TRBV6-1 to TRBJ1-5, with D hard to call. V was trimmed by 3 bases and J by 2 bases, leaving 8 bases between them. Germline V gene data show CDR1 as MNHNS and CDR2 as SASEGT. CDR3 length: 14 amino acids.

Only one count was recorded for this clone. The chain's CDR3 is CASSLGDRLYNEQFF. As DNA, the CDR3 is TGTGCCAGCAGCTTGGGGGACAGGCTTTACAATGAGCAGTTCTTC. The chain links TRBV5-4 to TRBJ2-1, with 8 bases lining up with TRBD1. V lost 0 bases, J lost 4 bases, and 3 bases stayed unmatched. CDR1 is SGHNT and CDR2 is YYREEE in the germline V gene (reference sequence). CDR3 length: 15 residues.

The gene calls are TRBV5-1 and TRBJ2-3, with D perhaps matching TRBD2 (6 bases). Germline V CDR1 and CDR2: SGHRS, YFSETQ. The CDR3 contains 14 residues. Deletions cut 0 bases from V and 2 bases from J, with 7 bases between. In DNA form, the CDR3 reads TGCGCCAGCAGCTTGGCGGGGGTCACAGATACGCAGTATTTT. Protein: CASSLAGVTDTQYF.

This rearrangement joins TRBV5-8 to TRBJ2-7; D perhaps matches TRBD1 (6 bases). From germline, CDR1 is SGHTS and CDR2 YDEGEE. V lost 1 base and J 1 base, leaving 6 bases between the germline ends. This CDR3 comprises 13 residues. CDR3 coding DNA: TGTGCCAGCAGCTTGACAGGGTCCTACGAGCAGTACTTC. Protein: CASSLTGSYEQYF.

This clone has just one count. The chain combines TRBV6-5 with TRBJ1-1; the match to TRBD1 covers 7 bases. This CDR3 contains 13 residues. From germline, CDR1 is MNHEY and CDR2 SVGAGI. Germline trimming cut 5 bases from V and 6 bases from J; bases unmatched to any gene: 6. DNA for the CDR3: TGTGCCAGCAGTAAACAGGGGAAGGCTGAAGCTTTCTTT. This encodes CASSKQGKAEAFF.